This T cell receptor beta chain was captured in a study of CD8 T cells in Susac syndrome. The CDR3 contains 13 residues. The ends were cut back, 5 bases at V and 7 bases at J, with 12 bases in the middle. CDR1 is LNHDA, CDR2 SQIVND, per germline (reference sequence). To note about this clonotype: The antigen remains undetermined.

TCR beta sequencing was performed on blood CD8+ and CD4+ T cells. The multiple sclerosis control group consisted of treatment-naive patients whose relapsing-remitting disease, which was either stable or active, fulfilled revised McDonald criteria. Negative isolation was used for CD8+ and CD4+ T cells, and FACS enrichment was applied to TEMRA cells. Study-level findings and limits: As the study acknowledged, the number of individuals in its TCR sequencing and HLA analysis was relatively small.

RNA amounts of about 0.45 to 1 ug underwent reverse transcription with random hexamers. TCRdb ran MiXCR on the immunoSEQ multiplex PCR reads and lists one entry per CDR3 protein. This sample has about 180,000 distinct CDR3 sequences, with approximately 95% found just once. The chain couples TRBV19 to TRBJ1-5; D gene unclear. The material sequenced was CD4+ T cells from PBMCs. The source of this sequence is a human donor with multiple sclerosis. The DNA of the CDR3 is TGTGCCAGTAGTCTTCGGACGGGGCAGCCCCAGCATTTT. Translated: CASSLRTGQPQHF. Together with reference TRBV19 and TRBJ1-5, the CDR3 gives the full variable domain: DGGITQSPKYLFRKEGQNVTLSCEQNLNHDAMYWYRQDPGQGLRLIYYSQIVNDFQKGDIAEGYSVSREKKESFPLTVTSAQKNPTAFYLCASSLRTGQPQHFGDGTRLSIL.